What follows describes a single TCR beta chain. The data derive from a study of blood T cell repertoires in COVID-19. Study in general: Sources were T cells, B-cell-depleted T cells, or PBMCs; the material itself was cDNA or gDNA.

Methods used by the authors: Estimated nucleated cell counts came from reference gene primer amplification. The table came from immunoSEQ multiplex PCR; TCRdb's copy has only in-frame clones and leaves some out. Clonal size and the V and J genes are those of that table, whereas D and trimming came from the DNA. Among some 340,000 clones listed, around 88% were seen once. Trimming at V came to 4 bases and at J to 5 bases, leaving 2 bases not matched to a gene. The CDR3 extends over 13 amino acids. This clonotype originated in a young man with active or convalescent COVID-19. Sequencing input: peripheral blood. The V gene is TRBV12-3 or TRBV12-4, the J gene TRBJ2-7, with 10 bases fitting TRBD2. The CDR3 sequence is CASSWSGGDEQYF. DNA for the CDR3: TGTGCCAGCAGTTGGAGCGGGGGGGACGAGCAGTACTTC.